Below are 16 T cell receptor beta chains sequenced from a single sample in a study of T cell responses to AZD1222 COVID-19 vaccine. TCRdb's copy holds only in-frame clones and misses some; the assay was immunoSEQ multiplex PCR. The sample shows more than 110,000 clones, over 75% of them seen only once. The sequencing here drew on peripheral blood, taken on day 0 of AZD1222 vaccination. The receptor source for this set is an adult in good health.

CDR3 coding DNA: TGCGCCAGCAGGACAGGGTATACTGAAGCTTTCTTT. As protein: CASRTGYTEAFF. V usage is TRBV10-2 and J usage is TRBJ1-1; TRBD1 agrees at 7 bases. Per germline, CDR1 WSHSY and CDR2 SAAADI. Losses at the gene ends were 6 bases for V and 5 bases for J; bases not matched to a gene: 3. CDR3 length: 12 residues.

This chain connects TRBV6-5 to TRBJ1-2, with 9 bases fitting TRBD1. The V gene end was trimmed by 6 bases and the J gene end by 4 bases; junction bases not matched to a gene: 9. The germline CDR1 and CDR2 sequences are MNHEY and SVGAGI. The CDR3 extends over 15 amino acids. Here the CDR3 DNA reads TGTGCCAGCAGACCGACGCAGGGACAGGGCTATGGCTACACCTTC. It specifies CASRPTQGQGYGYTF.

This chain joins TRBV19 and TRBJ1-1, with a tentative D call TRBD1 (5 bases). Trimming removed 5 bases at V and 11 bases at J, with 15 bases between. Germline CDR1 and CDR2: LNHDA and SQIVND (reference sequence). This CDR3 is 12 amino acids long. The CDR3 DNA reads as TGTGCCAGTAGTTCCTCGGGACCTGGGGCTTTCTTT. Its translation is CASSSSGPGAFF. The whole variable domain, remainder taken from reference TRBV19 and TRBJ1-1, is DGGITQSPKYLFRKEGQNVTLSCEQNLNHDAMYWYRQDPGQGLRLIYYSQIVNDFQKGDIAEGYSVSREKKESFPLTVTSAQKNPTAFYLCASSSSGPGAFFGQGTRLTVV.

This rearrangement joins TRBV12-3 or TRBV12-4 to TRBJ1-5, with D unresolved. The CDR3 runs 13 residues. Trimming removed 3 bases from V and 6 bases from J, with 9 bases in between. CDR3: CASSLGGTQPQHF. The CDR3 DNA sequence: TGTGCCAGCAGTTTGGGAGGTACTCAGCCCCAGCATTTT.

The J gene is TRBJ1-6, the V gene TRBV3-1 (or the pseudogene TRBV3-2); D gene ambiguous. This CDR3 comprises 12 residues. Trimming took 1 base from V and 8 from J, leaving 3 bases between them. Germline lookup yields CDR1 LGHDT and CDR2 YNNKEL (reference sequence). The CDR3 loop reads CASSQGDSPLHF. The CDR3 bases are TGTGCCAGCAGCCAAGGGGATTCACCCCTCCACTTT.

V usage is TRBV6-4 and J usage is TRBJ1-2; D is uncertain. The length of the CDR3 is 12 residues. Germline V lookup: CDR1 MRHNA, CDR2 SNTAGT. The germline V and J ends were trimmed by 2 bases and 3 bases, with 4 bases remaining between them. CDR3 loop: CASSDGYYGYTF. In DNA form, the CDR3 reads TGTGCCAGCAGTGACGGGTACTATGGCTACACCTTC.

The rearrangement links TRBV6-6 to TRBJ2-3; D is tentatively TRBD1 or TRBD2 (6 bases each). This CDR3 is 16 amino acids long. V was shortened by 5 bases and J by 2 bases, with 17 bases between the two germline ends. Germline CDR1 MNHNY, CDR2 SVGAGI (reference sequence). The CDR3 nucleotides read TGTGCCAGCAGTACGGAGGGGGGCCCCCCCACAGATACGCAGTATTTT. This codes for CASSTEGGPPTDTQYF.

The chain recombines TRBV5-6 with TRBJ2-7; 8 nucleotides align to TRBD2. Losses at the gene ends were 2 bases for V and 1 base for J; bases not matched to a gene: 5. The CDR3 covers 15 residues. In germline, CDR1 is SGHDT, CDR2 YYEEEE. CDR3 amino acids: CASSFLAGGSYEQYF. CDR3 DNA sequence: TGTGCCAGCAGCTTTTTGGCGGGGGGATCCTACGAGCAGTACTTC.

The CDR3: CASSLIRSGGQPQHF. The CDR3, as DNA: TGTGCCAGCAGTTTAATTAGATCGGGGGGTCAGCCCCAGCATTTT. The rearrangement links TRBV27 to TRBJ1-5, with D possibly matching TRBD1 (5 bases). Trimming stripped 2 bases from V and 6 bases from J, with 14 bases between. The length of the CDR3 is 15 residues. The germline V gene has CDR1 MNHEY and CDR2 SMNVEV (reference sequence).

The chain joins TRBV2 to TRBJ2-4, with D perhaps TRBD1 (5 bases). V lost 4 bases and J lost 10, with 20 bases in between. CDR1 and CDR2 (germline): SNHLY, FYNNEI. The CDR3 has 15 residues. The CDR3 loop is CASSGGGHGVRIQYF. In DNA, the CDR3 is TGTGCCAGCAGTGGGGGCGGTCATGGGGTGCGAATTCAGTACTTC.

The sample holds a few counts of this clone. The chain is built from TRBV6-5 and TRBJ1-4; D is uncertain. The germline V gene has CDR1 MNHEY and CDR2 SVGAGI. This CDR3 spans 13 amino acids. Trimming shortened V by 7 bases and J by 3 bases, and 9 bases separated the two germline ends. CDR3 nucleotide sequence: TGTGCCAGCAACACAGCATCTAATGAAAAACTGTTTTTT. Its protein is CASNTASNEKLFF.

This chain connects TRBV28 to TRBJ2-7; 9 bases agree with TRBD2. Germline V gene data show CDR1 as MDHEN and CDR2 as SYDVKM. The junction had 9 bases not matched to a gene; V was cut back by 6 bases and J by 3 bases. The CDR3 length is 15 residues. For the CDR3, the DNA is TGTGCCAGCAGGTCGGCCAGCGGGGGGTACTACGAGCAGTACTTC. Encoded protein: CASRSASGGYYEQYF. The full variable domain, rest sourced from reference TRBV28 and TRBJ2-7, is DVKVTQSSRYLVKRTGEKVFLECVQDMDHENMFWYRQDPGLGLRLIYFSYDVKMKEKGDIPEGYSVSREKKERFSLILESASTNQTSMYLCASRSASGGYYEQYFGPGTRLTVT.

The chain has TRBV2 and TRBJ1-3; D uncertain. V gave up 8 bases and J gave up 0 bases, with 14 bases separating them. This CDR3 is built from 15 residues. Germline V gene data show CDR1 as SNHLY and CDR2 as FYNNEI. CDR3 amino acids: CASHAPGDSGNTIYF. CDR3 DNA sequence: TGTGCCAGCCATGCGCCGGGCGACTCTGGAAACACCATATATTTT. The whole variable domain, remainder taken from reference TRBV2 and TRBJ1-3, is EPEVTQTPSHQVTQMGQEVILRCVPISNHLYFYWYRQILGQKVEFLVSFYNNEISEKSEIFDDQFSVERPDGSNFTLKIRSTKLEDSAMYFCASHAPGDSGNTIYFGEGSWLTVV.

The chain uses TRBV10-2 and TRBJ2-7; D possibly matches TRBD1 or TRBD2 (5 bases each). The V end lost 5 bases, the J end lost 0 bases, and 14 bases lay between the germline ends. Germline-derived CDR1 and CDR2 are WSHSY and SAAADI. CDR3 length: 15 amino acids. CDR3 nucleotides: TGCGCCAGCAGTTTTACCGGGACCCCCTCCTACGAGCAGTACTTC. This codes for CASSFTGTPSYEQYF.

J is TRBJ2-5 and V is TRBV20-1; the D gene is possibly TRBD2 (5 bases). The CDR3 loop spans 12 amino acids. Germline V gives CDR1 DFQATT, CDR2 SNEGSKA (reference sequence). Trimming took 6 bases from V and 3 from J, leaving 11 bases between them. The CDR3 region is CSASQAEETQYF. The CDR3 bases are TGCAGTGCCAGTCAAGCGGAAGAGACCCAGTACTTC.

In this sample, this clone turned up once. The chain has TRBV10-3 and TRBJ2-7, with 7 bases that match TRBD1. The CDR3 sequence is 14 residues long. Trimming removed 0 bases from V and 5 bases from J; junction bases left unmatched: 4. Germline V lookup: CDR1 ENHRY, CDR2 SYGVKD. CDR3 region: CAISESQGTDEQYF. CDR3 bases: TGTGCCATCAGTGAGTCACAGGGGACAGACGAGCAGTACTTC.